Listed here are 5 T cell receptor beta chains from one sample, sequenced in a study of metastatic and nonmetastatic thyroid tumors. No patient received treatment before thyroid surgery. TCRdb reanalyzed the PCR reads with MiXCR. Altogether over 50,000 clones are present, just under 30% being singletons, with the ten largest covering 15% to 20%. Sequences were obtained from blood. The receptors originated from a female donor with papillary thyroid cancer or a benign thyroid nodule (not recorded which). Some clones in this sample may be carry-over from other donors' samples.

The table lists this clone with a few counts. V gene TRBV28 combines with J gene TRBJ1-1, with TRBD1 as a possible D gene (6 bases). With 4 bases removed from V and 0 bases from J, the gap between germline ends came to 12 bases. Germline CDR1 and CDR2: MDHEN and SYDVKM. The CDR3 consists of 15 residues. The CDR3 DNA is TGTGCCAGCAGTTACAGGGTTAACATGAACACTGAAGCTTTCTTT. Translation: CASSYRVNMNTEAFF.

This clone was detected once. V gene TRBV30 combines with J gene TRBJ2-1; TRBD2 is a possible D gene (6 bases). CDR1 and CDR2 from the germline V gene are GTSNPN and SVGIG (reference sequence). CDR3 length: 15 amino acids. V was shortened by 4 bases and J by 4 bases, with 17 bases between the two germline ends. DNA for the CDR3: TGTGCCTGGAAGTTATGGGGGGAGCAATACAATGAGCAGTTCTTC. This translates into CAWKLWGEQYNEQFF.

The genes are TRBV6-1 and TRBJ1-5; TRBD1 is a possible D gene (5 bases). Germline loops: CDR1 MNHNS, CDR2 SASEGT. CDR3 length: 14 amino acids. The V end lost 5 bases, the J end lost 2 bases, and 10 bases lay between the germline ends. Here the CDR3 reads CASSSGSRNQPQHF. CDR3 nucleotide sequence: TGTGCCAGCAGTTCAGGGTCCCGCAATCAGCCCCAGCATTTT.

This CDR3 is CASSLEPWGGYEQFF. The CDR3 region has the DNA TGCGCCAGCAGCTTGGAACCGTGGGGCGGGTATGAGCAGTTCTTC. The chain links TRBV5-1 to TRBJ2-1; D could derive from TRBD1 or TRBD2 (5 bases each). The length of the CDR3 is 15 residues. Deletions cut 0 bases from V and 8 bases from J, with 15 bases between. CDR1 SGHRS and CDR2 YFSETQ come from the germline V gene.

This clone turned up a few times. The rearrangement links TRBV6-1 to TRBJ2-1, with 9 nucleotides matching TRBD2. There are 16 residues in the CDR3. CDR1 is MNHNS, CDR2 SASEGT, per germline. With 2 bases clipped from V and 3 bases from J, the junction kept 5 bases outside the gene matches. This CDR3 reads CASSEQAGGNYNEQFF. The CDR3 DNA follows: TGTGCCAGCAGTGAACAGGCGGGGGGGAACTACAATGAGCAGTTCTTC.